Here is one T cell receptor beta chain with its context. Its antigen is currently unknown. The data are from a study of shared clonotypes between healthy human individuals. Study summary: CD4 naive and CD4 memory each took three plates per donor, while CD8 naive took two and CD8 memory one. Findings and limits, study-wide: Only blood underwent sampling, and tissue repertoires likely differ. Relative to memory subsets, naive subsets generally showed larger estimated richness.

Some clones are missing from TCRdb's copy, which holds only in-frame ones; the method was immunoSEQ multiplex PCR. The sample gives approximately 2,000,000 clones, 92% of which show up once; approximately 0.39% is in the top ten. V shed 7 bases, J shed 3 bases, and the junction held 8 bases outside the gene matches. The germline CDR1 and CDR2 sequences are LGHNT and FRNRAP. This CDR3 is 14 amino acids long. This TCR derives from a man between 18 and 35 years old in good health. Some clones in this sample may be carry-over from other donors' samples. The chain joins TRBV12-5 to TRBJ1-2; TRBD1 aligns across 7 bases. Sequencing was carried out using naive CD4+ T cells from PBMCs. Subset defined: CD45RA+ positively selected. This CDR3 is CASAPTGADYGYTF. The CDR3 nucleotides read TGTGCTAGTGCCCCAACAGGGGCCGACTATGGCTACACCTTC.